The clone carrying this TCR beta chain was detected only once. The assay was run at deep level. Assay: immunoSEQ multiplex PCR; the TCRdb copy retains only in-frame clones and omits some. The table has roughly 2.2 million clones, more than 80% seen once; the top ten hold about 0.39%. This CDR3 region has 15 residues. In germline, CDR1 is SGHRS, CDR2 YFSETQ. V shed 7 bases, J shed 4 bases, and the junction held 10 bases outside the gene matches. This record belongs to a study of shared clonotypes between healthy human individuals. The sample consisted of naive CD4+ T cells from PBMCs. Subset reported: CD45RA+ positively selected. This TCR was recovered from a man between 18 and 35 years old in good health. Some clones in this sample may be carry-over from other donors' samples. The genes are TRBV5-1 and TRBJ2-2; 7 nucleotides align to TRBD1. CDR3 in DNA: TGCGCCAGCGGATCAACACAGGGGTCCACCGGGGAGCTGTTTTTT. Its translation: CASGSTQGSTGELFF. Combining the CDR3 with reference TRBV5-1 and TRBJ2-2 gives the whole variable domain KAGVTQTPRYLIKTRGQQVTLSCSPISGHRSVSWYQQTPGQGLQFLFEYFSETQRNKGNFPGRFSGRQFSNSRSEMNVSTLELGDSALYLCASGSTQGSTGELFFGEGSRLTVL.